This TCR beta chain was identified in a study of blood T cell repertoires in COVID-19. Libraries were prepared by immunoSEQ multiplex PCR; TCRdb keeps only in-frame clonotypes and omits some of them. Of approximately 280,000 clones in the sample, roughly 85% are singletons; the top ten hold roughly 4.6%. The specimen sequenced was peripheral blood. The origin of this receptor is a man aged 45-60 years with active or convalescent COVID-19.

CDR3 DNA sequence: TGTGCCAGCAGCTTGCGTCAGGGTGGTGGCTACACCTTC. As protein: CASSLRQGGGYTF. The genes are TRBV5-6 and TRBJ1-2; a weak D match, TRBD1 (5 bases). CDR3 length equals 13 residues. Germline V gene sequence: CDR1 SGHDT, CDR2 YYEEEE. The V gene lost 1 base and the J gene lost 7 bases, with 11 bases spanning the gap. Complete variable domain (other parts from reference TRBV5-6 and TRBJ1-2): DAGVTQSPTHLIKTRGQQVTLRCSPKSGHDTVSWYQQALGQGPQFIFQYYEEEERQRGNFPDRFSGHQFPNYSSELNVNALLLGDSALYLCASSLRQGGGYTFGSGTRLTVV.